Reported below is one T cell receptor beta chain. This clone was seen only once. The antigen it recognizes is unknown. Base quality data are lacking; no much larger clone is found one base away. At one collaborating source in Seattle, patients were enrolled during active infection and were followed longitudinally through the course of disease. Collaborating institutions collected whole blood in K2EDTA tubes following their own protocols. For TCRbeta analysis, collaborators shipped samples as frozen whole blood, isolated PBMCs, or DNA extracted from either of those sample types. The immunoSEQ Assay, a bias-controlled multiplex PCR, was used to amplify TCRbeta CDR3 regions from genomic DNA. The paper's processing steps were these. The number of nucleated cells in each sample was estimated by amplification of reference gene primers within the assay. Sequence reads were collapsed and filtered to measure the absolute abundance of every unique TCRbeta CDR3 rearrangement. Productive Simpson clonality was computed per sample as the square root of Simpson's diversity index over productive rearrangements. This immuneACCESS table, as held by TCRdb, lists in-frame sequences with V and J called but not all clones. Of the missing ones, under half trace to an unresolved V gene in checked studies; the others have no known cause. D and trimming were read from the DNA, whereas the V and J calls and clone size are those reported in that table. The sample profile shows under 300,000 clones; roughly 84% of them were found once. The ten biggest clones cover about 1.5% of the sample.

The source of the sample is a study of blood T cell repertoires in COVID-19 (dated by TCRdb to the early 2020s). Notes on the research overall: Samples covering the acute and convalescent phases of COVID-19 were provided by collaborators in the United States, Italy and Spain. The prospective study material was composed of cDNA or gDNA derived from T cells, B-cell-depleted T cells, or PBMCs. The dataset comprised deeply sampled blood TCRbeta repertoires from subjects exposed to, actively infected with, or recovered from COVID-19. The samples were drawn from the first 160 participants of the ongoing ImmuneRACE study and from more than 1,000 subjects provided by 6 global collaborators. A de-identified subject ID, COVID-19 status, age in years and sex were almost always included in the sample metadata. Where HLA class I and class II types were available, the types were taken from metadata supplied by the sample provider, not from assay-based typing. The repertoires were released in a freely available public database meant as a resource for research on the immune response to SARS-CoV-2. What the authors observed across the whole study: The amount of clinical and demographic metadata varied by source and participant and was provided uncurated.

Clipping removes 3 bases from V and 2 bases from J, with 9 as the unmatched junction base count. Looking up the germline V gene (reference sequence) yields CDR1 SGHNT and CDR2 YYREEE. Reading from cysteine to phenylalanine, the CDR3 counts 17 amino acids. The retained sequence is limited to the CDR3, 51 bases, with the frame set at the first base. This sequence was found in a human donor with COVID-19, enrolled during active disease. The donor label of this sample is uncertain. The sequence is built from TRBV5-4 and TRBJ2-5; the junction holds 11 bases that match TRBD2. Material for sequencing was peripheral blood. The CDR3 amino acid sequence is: CASSSQTSGSRQETQYF. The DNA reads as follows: TGTGCCAGCAGCTCCCAAACTAGCGGGAGTCGTCAAGAGACCCAGTACTTC.